The sequence of this T cell receptor (beta chain) was determined in a study of cytomegalovirus exposure and HLA in healthy donors. Study at large: It was reported in a later analysis that the same platform had been used for the 120 or so validation repertoires as for the 550 to 750 first-cohort repertoires.

The CDR3 totals 18 residues. V gave up 0 bases and J gave up 1 base; unmatched junction bases: 11. Germline V gene sequence: CDR1 LGHNT, CDR2 FRNRAP. Study observations and caveats: It was confirmed in vitro that three of the CMV-associated chains were specific for CMV antigens.

This clone was picked up one time. Its specificity is not known. The donors were part of the validation cohort, which consisted of more than 90 subjects and was separate from the first cohort of 670 or so subjects. Method: immunoSEQ multiplex PCR; TCRdb's copy keeps in-frame clones and lacks some. This table has over 250,000 clones, 86% appearing once. Sample: PBMCs. This sequence originates from a woman younger than 30 in good health and CMV-seronegative. The chain is built from TRBV12-5 and TRBJ1-2, with TRBD1 identical over 7 bases. CDR3 sequence (DNA): TGTGCTAGTGGTTTGGTCCCAAGGGGGCCGGGAGTTAACTATGGCTACACCTTC. Translated, it gives CASGLVPRGPGVNYGYTF.